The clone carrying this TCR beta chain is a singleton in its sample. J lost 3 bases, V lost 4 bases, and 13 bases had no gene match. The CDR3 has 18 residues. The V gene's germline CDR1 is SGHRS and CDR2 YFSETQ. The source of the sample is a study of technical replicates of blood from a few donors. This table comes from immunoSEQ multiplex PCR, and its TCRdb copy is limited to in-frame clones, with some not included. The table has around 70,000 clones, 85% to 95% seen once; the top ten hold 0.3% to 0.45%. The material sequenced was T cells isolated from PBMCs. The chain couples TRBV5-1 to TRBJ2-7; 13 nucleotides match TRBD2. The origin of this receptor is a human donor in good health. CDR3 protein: CASSQKIPGLAGLYEQYF. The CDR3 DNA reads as TGCGCCAGCAGCCAGAAGATACCGGGACTAGCGGGACTCTACGAGCAGTACTTC. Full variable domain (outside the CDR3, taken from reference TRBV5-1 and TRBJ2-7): KAGVTQTPRYLIKTRGQQVTLSCSPISGHRSVSWYQQTPGQGLQFLFEYFSETQRNKGNFPGRFSGRQFSNSRSEMNVSTLELGDSALYLCASSQKIPGLAGLYEQYFGPGTRLTVT.